This entry describes one T cell receptor (beta chain). This clonotype showed up many times. No antigen is known for it. No base quality information exists; no much larger clone differs at one position. Compared with germline, V lacks 4 bases and J lacks 7 bases; bases without a gene match: 6. The germline V gene (reference sequence) supplies CDR1 DFQATT and CDR2 SNEGSKA. There are 14 amino acids in the CDR3, from cysteine to phenylalanine inclusive. Only CDR3 DNA remains: 42 bases, in frame from the first base. The sample is drawn from a study of early T cells in non-severe SARS-CoV-2 infection listed by TCRdb under 2021. For the study in its entirety: Because TCR sequencing relied on bulk RNA taken from unsorted whole blood, pairing of alpha and beta chains was not possible. Overall study outcomes, separate from this receptor: VDJdb matching was skewed toward anti-spike CD8 responses, so virus-specific expansions were likely underestimated and private and CD4 specificities were missed.

A case-control design nested within a healthcare worker cohort in London, UK, was used, with weekly nasopharyngeal swab PCR tests and blood sampling performed. Between 23 and 31 March 2020, the week of the UK lockdown, healthcare workers were enrolled and then followed up weekly for as long as 16 weeks. The library relied on 5' RACE. Sequencing was performed on a NextSeq 500. Unique molecular identifiers were attached to individual cDNA molecules in the TCR library protocol so that sequencing error and PCR bias could be corrected. TCR alpha and beta chains were both sequenced, and the abundances of alpha and beta sequences in each sample were closely correlated with each other. Processing in the source paper ran as follows. Decombinator V4 was used to annotate TCR sequences for V gene, J gene and CDR3. TCRs were defined as expanded if a significant change between any two time points was detected under a Poisson model with p below 0.0001. TCR abundances were normalised to the total number of TCRs sequenced per sample and expressed as counts per million. MAIT TCRs were defined by TRAV1-2 paired with TRAJ12, TRAJ20 or TRAJ33, and iNKT TCRs by TRAV10 paired with TRAJ18. VDJdb, accessed 1 November 2021, was searched for CMV, EBV and SARS-CoV-2 annotated TCRs, excluding TCRs annotated for multiple antigens. Using fastp at Q25 and MiXCR, TCRdb reprocessed the public reads and kept productive beta chains. Identical CDR3 protein sequences are pooled into one entry, listed with their most common genes and DNA. These V and J calls are TCRdb output, not the study's own analysis. For this sample the table gives 50,000 to 60,000 distinct CDR3 sequences, of which around 7% were detected only once. Around 5% of the sample belongs to the ten largest clones.

This receptor chain uses TRBV20-1 and TRBJ2-1; TRBD2 matches 11 bases in the middle. The material sequenced was whole blood, taken at baseline. The TCR originated in an adult who was a healthcare worker with PCR-confirmed SARS-CoV-2 infection or an uninfected control (not recorded which). The nucleotide sequence is given as TGCAGTGCTATACTAGCGGGGGCAGGGAATGAGCAGTTCTTC. This translates into CSAILAGAGNEQFF.